Below are 18 T cell receptor beta chains sequenced from a single sample in a study of blood T cells in healthy people across ages. The use of a sample-barcoded 5' primer and a J-beta primer mix characterized a second PCR of roughly 6 to 12 cycles. TCRdb re-derived calls from the 5' RACE reads in MiXCR, one entry per CDR3 protein. The table shows 1.4 million or so distinct CDR3 sequences, with roughly 43% occurring only once. What was sequenced was blood. Every receptor here comes from a woman younger than 35 in good health.

This clonotype was counted only a few times. The chain's CDR3 is CAWIPDPGDEQFF. In DNA, the CDR3 is TGTGCCTGGATTCCCGACCCCGGGGATGAGCAGTTCTTC. The chain links TRBV30 to TRBJ2-1; D is possibly TRBD2 (5 bases). Germline V gives CDR1 GTSNPN, CDR2 SVGIG (reference sequence). This CDR3 contains 13 residues. Deletions cut 4 bases from V and 8 bases from J, with 15 bases between.

V and J are TRBV4-3 and TRBJ1-1; no clear D gene. CDR1 is LGHNA and CDR2 is YSLEER in the germline V gene. The CDR3 has 14 residues. Trimming removed 4 bases from V and 4 bases from J, with 13 bases in between. CDR3 loop: CASSRGRVLTEAFF. The CDR3 DNA is TGCGCCAGCAGCCGTGGACGAGTACTCACTGAAGCTTTCTTT.

This clonotype was picked up a small number of times. This chain uses TRBV12-3 or TRBV12-4 with TRBJ2-1; D is ambiguous. The CDR3 is made up of 16 amino acids. Deletions cut 9 bases from V and 4 bases from J, with 22 bases between. CDR3 nucleotide sequence: TGTGCCAGTAGATCCGGGCCCCCCTCCGAATACAATGAGCAGTTCTTC. It yields the protein CASRSGPPSEYNEQFF.

The chain joins TRBV6-2 or TRBV6-3 to TRBJ2-5, with D hard to call. The CDR3 totals 15 residues. Germline V gene lookup returns CDR1 MNHEY and CDR2 SVGEGT. Between the trimmed V and J ends, which lost 4 bases and 5 bases, there was a span of 17 bases. The CDR3 nucleotides are TGTGCCAGCAGTTTCCCGGGCCAGAGAGAGGAGACCCAGTACTTC. Amino acids: CASSFPGQREETQYF.

This clonotype has a handful of counts. The chain employs TRBV20-1 and TRBJ2-3; 7 bases line up with TRBD2. The germline CDR1 and CDR2 sequences are DFQATT and SNEGSKA (reference sequence). The CDR3 runs to 16 residues. Trimming removed 2 bases from V and 6 bases from J; junction bases left unmatched: 14. The CDR3 DNA follows: TGCAGTGCTAGACTCCCACTAGCGCTAGCGGTTGATACGCAGTATTTT. Protein sequence: CSARLPLALAVDTQYF.

CDR3 sequence: CASGAGTGGLTDTQYF. The CDR3 bases are TGTGCTAGTGGTGCAGGTACAGGGGGACTCACAGATACGCAGTATTTT. The V and J genes are TRBV12-5 and TRBJ2-3, with TRBD1 matching over 8 bases. The V and J ends lost 5 bases and 2 bases, in that order; junction bases with no gene match: 9. In germline, CDR1 is LGHNT, CDR2 FRNRAP. CDR3 length: 16 amino acids.

The chain employs TRBV7-2 and TRBJ2-7; D tentatively reads TRBD1 or TRBD2 (5 bases each). The CDR3 spans 17 residues. Germline V gene lookup returns CDR1 SGHTA and CDR2 FQGNSA. V was shortened by 0 bases and J by 4 bases, with 19 bases between the two germline ends. CDR3 nucleotide sequence: TGTGCCAGCAGCTTAGCTTCGGTGCGAGGGGTTGGGTACGAGCAGTACTTC. Translating gives CASSLASVRGVGYEQYF.

This clonotype showed up just once. The chain recombines TRBV29-1 with TRBJ1-6; D is uncertain. Germline V gene data show CDR1 as SQVTM and CDR2 as ANQGSEA. Trimming left V 6 bases short and J 4 bases short, with 13 bases between. CDR3 size: 14 residues. CDR3: CSVGNPGYNSPLHF. The CDR3 bases are TGCAGCGTCGGGAATCCGGGTTATAATTCACCCCTCCACTTT.

This chain joins TRBV6-5 and TRBJ2-6; D perhaps matches TRBD1 (6 bases). Trimming removed 8 bases at V and 0 bases at J, with 11 bases between. CDR3 size: 15 residues. Per germline, CDR1 MNHEY and CDR2 SVGAGI. Written as DNA, the CDR3 is TGTGCCAGCGCCCGGGGACACTCTGGGGCCAACGTCCTGACTTTC. Translating gives CASARGHSGANVLTF.

This rearrangement joins TRBV12-3 or TRBV12-4 to TRBJ1-2, with TRBD1 matching 7 bases. V lost 2 bases, J lost 6 bases, and 3 bases stayed unmatched. There are 13 residues in the CDR3. DNA for the CDR3: TGTGCCAGCAGTTTAAGACAGGGTAATGGCTACACCTTC. This translates into CASSLRQGNGYTF.

The chain employs TRBV3-1 and TRBJ2-7; D not certain. The DNA end lines up better with TRBJ2-5; the J call may be wrong. The germline V gene encodes CDR1 LGHDT and CDR2 YNNKEL (reference sequence). This CDR3 has 15 residues. CDR3 coding DNA: TGTGCCAGCAGCCAAGAACAGCTAGTACTAGAGACCCAGTACTTC. It translates to CASSQEQLVLETQYF.

On this clonotype: At one end, the junction sequence differs from germline, possibly due to a read error. The chain carries TRBV4-1 and TRBJ2-3; D perhaps matches TRBD2 (5 bases). The germline V gene encodes CDR1 MGHRA and CDR2 YSYEKL. The CDR3 totals 13 residues. For the CDR3, the DNA is TGCGCCAGCAGCCAAGGAGGAGGAGATATGCAGTATTTT. Amino acid sequence: CASSQGGGDMQYF.

This clonotype has just a few counts. The chain carries TRBV12-3 or TRBV12-4 and TRBJ2-3; TRBD2 matches at 9 bases. The V and J ends lost 1 base and 4 bases, in that order; junction bases with no gene match: 6. The CDR3 has 16 amino acids. CDR3: CASSLEAGGRSDTQYF. CDR3 bases: TGTGCCAGCAGTTTAGAGGCGGGGGGGCGCTCAGATACGCAGTATTTT.

In its sample, this clonotype was seen a few times. The J gene is TRBJ1-6, the V gene TRBV9; D unresolved. CDR3 length: 14 amino acids. Trimming pared 0 bases from V and 7 bases from J, leaving 8 bases between. Germline V gene data show CDR1 as SGDLS and CDR2 as YYNGEE. The CDR3 coding sequence is TGTGCCAGCAGCGTAGAGGATCGGAATTCACCCCTCCACTTT. This codes for CASSVEDRNSPLHF.

There are a few counts of this clonotype. The genes are TRBV29-1 and TRBJ2-1; the D is unclear. From germline, CDR1 is SQVTM and CDR2 ANQGSEA. The CDR3 covers 14 residues. V lost 5 bases and J 3 bases, leaving 14 bases between the germline ends. The CDR3 sequence: CSVTKRPVYNEQFF. CDR3 nucleotide sequence: TGCAGCGTTACTAAGCGACCAGTCTACAATGAGCAGTTCTTC.

This rearrangement joins TRBV12-3 or TRBV12-4 to TRBJ2-1; a weak D match, TRBD1 (6 bases). V was trimmed by 2 bases and J by 7 bases, leaving 18 bases between them. The CDR3 contains 16 residues. CDR3 loop: CASSLRVTGSRNEQFF. In DNA form, the CDR3 reads TGTGCCAGCAGTTTACGGGTTACAGGGTCTCGGAATGAGCAGTTCTTC.

The chain combines TRBV27 with TRBJ2-7; the match to TRBD2 covers 14 bases. Looked up from germline, CDR1 is MNHEY and CDR2 is SMNVEV (reference sequence). The CDR3 covers 16 residues. V lost 5 bases and J lost 7; bases outside the gene matches: 10. CDR3 sequence: CASSTGTSGGYNEQYF. The DNA of the CDR3 is TGTGCCAGCAGTACTGGGACTAGCGGGGGTTACAATGAGCAGTACTTC.

There are a few counts of this clonotype. The CDR3, as DNA: TGCGCCAGCAGCTCCCCTGGAGGGCGTTTCAACAATGAGCAGTTCTTC. It yields the protein CASSSPGGRFNNEQFF. The rearrangement links TRBV5-1 to TRBJ2-1; a possible D gene is TRBD2 (6 bases). CDR3 length: 16 amino acids. CDR1 and CDR2 from the germline V gene are SGHRS and YFSETQ. The V end was cut by 3 bases, the J end by 5 bases, with 18 bases between.